These T cell receptor beta chains were read from a single sample in a study of ipilimumab plus nivolumab after autologous stem cell transplantation. Sequenced by immunoSEQ multiplex PCR; TCRdb stores in-frame clones only, minus some. In the table there are approximately 17,000 clones, over 60% of which are singletons. The input for sequencing was PBMCs, taken in a trial of ipilimumab plus nivolumab as post-transplant consolidation. The receptors stem from a male donor with diffuse large B-cell lymphoma. Both conserved end residues are part of each CDR3. The D gene is left open where the match is weak.

>.|TRBJ1-5|TRBV25-1
CASSTSGTTQPQHF
>.|TRBJ2-1|TRBV18
CASSLAEGEQFF
>.|TRBJ2-2|TRBV6-6
CATSPIDTGELFF
>.|TRBJ2-1|TRBV15
CATSRDDSSYNEQFF
>.|TRBJ2-3|TRBV28
CASALRRQGLAGSYTDTQYF
>.|TRBJ2-1|TRBV4-2
CASSQEGLAGSTVDEQFF
>.|TRBJ2-1|TRBV7-8
CASSFRAAAYNEQFF
>.|TRBJ1-5|TRBV7-2
CASSLEAGWVGEPQHF
>TRBD2|TRBJ2-3|TRBV10-2
CASSALGLETDTQYF
>TRBD1|TRBJ2-1|TRBV7-9
CASSRQGSSYNEQFF
>.|TRBJ2-5|TRBV21-1
CASSKVRGGETQYF
>TRBD2|TRBJ2-5|TRBV6-1
CASSGGLAGGETQYF
>TRBD1|TRBJ1-1|TRBV5-1
CASSFQGGSNTEAFF
>.|TRBJ2-1|TRBV23-1
CASSQFGRGTYNEQFF
>TRBD2|TRBJ2-1|TRBV7-9
CASSLAISGGANNEQFF
>TRBD1|TRBJ2-2|TRBV4-2
CASSPGTGDTGELFF
>.|TRBJ2-1|TRBV6-1
CASSEQGSLWYEQFF
>.|TRBJ1-1|TRBV10-3
CAISDEGPNTEAFF
>.|TRBJ2-1|TRBV7-9
CASSPPPSESSYNEQFF
>.|TRBJ2-1|TRBV14
CASNSLADNEQFF
>TRBD1|TRBJ2-1|TRBV6-1
CASETGGVPEQFF
>.|TRBJ2-7|TRBV11-3
CASSFPVKGEQYF
>TRBD2|TRBJ2-3|TRBV14
CASSLTSGAFGTQYF
>.|TRBJ2-2|TRBV10-1
CATAKSGTGELFF
>.|TRBJ2-6|TRBV7-3
CASSLNPVQAGANVLTF
>.|TRBJ2-1|TRBV7-8
CASSLAGGQFYNEQFF
>TRBD2|TRBJ2-1|TRBV27
CASREGGRYLRNEQFF
>.|TRBJ1-3|TRBV18
CASSPNWGNTIYF
>.|TRBJ1-3|TRBV15
CATSRDSITGLNTIYF
>.|TRBJ2-5|TRBV4-1
CASSQVDGGQTQYF
>TRBD1|TRBJ1-2|TRBV19
CASSPEGQGNYGYTF
>.|TRBJ2-1|TRBV9
CASSVERGAYNEQFF
>.|TRBJ2-1|TRBV11-3
CASTSAGYYNEQFF
>.|TRBJ1-5|TRBV19
CASSMGQATGAQHF
>.|TRBJ1-3|TRBV4-2
CASSQNGGAGNTIYF
>.|TRBJ1-2|TRBV2
CASSEPDDRPAYGYTF
>.|TRBJ1-1|TRBV27
CASSATTRITEAFF
>TRBD1|TRBJ2-6|TRBV5-1
CASSFLTGGLAGANVLTF
>.|TRBJ1-4|TRBV7-2
CASRGAGREKLFF
>TRBD1|TRBJ2-7|TRBV2
CASTEQGESYEQYF
>TRBD1|TRBJ1-3|TRBV7-9
CASSLRGTGAGNTIYF
>.|TRBJ1-2|TRBV5-1
CASSLAPGSQEGYTF
>TRBD2|TRBJ2-1|TRBV27
CASSATSGGPHEQFF
>.|TRBJ2-3|TRBV10-2
CASSQQRTDTQYF
>TRBD2|TRBJ2-1|TRBV27
CASSSSGSSYNEQFF
>.|TRBJ1-1|TRBV5-4
CASSLGAGEAEAFF